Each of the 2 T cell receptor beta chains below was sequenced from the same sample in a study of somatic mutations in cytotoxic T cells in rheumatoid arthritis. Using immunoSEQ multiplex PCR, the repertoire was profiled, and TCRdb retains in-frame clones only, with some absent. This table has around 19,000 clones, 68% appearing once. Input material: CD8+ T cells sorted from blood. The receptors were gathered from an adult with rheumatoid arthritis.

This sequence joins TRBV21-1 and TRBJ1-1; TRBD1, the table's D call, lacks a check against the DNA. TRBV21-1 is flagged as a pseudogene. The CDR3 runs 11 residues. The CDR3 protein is CAPGRVVSAFF. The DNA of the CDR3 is TGTGCACCCGGCAGGGTAGTTTCAGCTTTCTTT.

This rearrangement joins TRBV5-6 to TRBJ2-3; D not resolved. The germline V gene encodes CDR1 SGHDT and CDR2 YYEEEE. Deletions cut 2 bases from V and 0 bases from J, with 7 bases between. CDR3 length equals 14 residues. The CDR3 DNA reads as TGTGCCAGCAGCTTCGGGTATAGCACAGATACGCAGTATTTT. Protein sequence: CASSFGYSTDTQYF.